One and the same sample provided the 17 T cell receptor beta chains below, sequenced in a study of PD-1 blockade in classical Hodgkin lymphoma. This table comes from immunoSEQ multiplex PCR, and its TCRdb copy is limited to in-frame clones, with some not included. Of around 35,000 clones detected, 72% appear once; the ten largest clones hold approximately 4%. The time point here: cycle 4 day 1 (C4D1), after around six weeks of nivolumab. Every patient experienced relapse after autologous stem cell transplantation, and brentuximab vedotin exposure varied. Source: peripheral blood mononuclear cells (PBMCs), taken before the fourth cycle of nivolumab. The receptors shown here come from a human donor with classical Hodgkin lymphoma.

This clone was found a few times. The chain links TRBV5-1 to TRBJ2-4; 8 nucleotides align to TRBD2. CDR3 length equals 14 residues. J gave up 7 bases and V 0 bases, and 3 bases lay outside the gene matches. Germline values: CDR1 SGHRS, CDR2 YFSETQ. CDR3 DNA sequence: TGCGCCAGCAGCTTGGGCGGGGGGCGGAACATTCAGTACTTC. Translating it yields CASSLGGGRNIQYF.

The CDR3, as DNA: TGTGCCAGCAGCTCTGACAGGGGCGCCTATAGCAATCAGCCCCAGCATTTT. Translation: CASSSDRGAYSNQPQHF. The genes are TRBV7-9 and TRBJ1-5, with 8 bases fitting TRBD1. CDR1 and CDR2 (germline): SEHNR, FQNEAQ (reference sequence). Unmatched junction bases numbered 8, after V lost 4 bases and J lost 0 bases. The CDR3 spans 17 residues.

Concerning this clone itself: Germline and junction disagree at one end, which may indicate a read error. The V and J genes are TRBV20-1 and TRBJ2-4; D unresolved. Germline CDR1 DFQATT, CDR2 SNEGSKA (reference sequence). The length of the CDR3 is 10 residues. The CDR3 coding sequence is TGCAGTGCTAGATGGGTAGGGAATCTCTTC. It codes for CSARWVGNLF.

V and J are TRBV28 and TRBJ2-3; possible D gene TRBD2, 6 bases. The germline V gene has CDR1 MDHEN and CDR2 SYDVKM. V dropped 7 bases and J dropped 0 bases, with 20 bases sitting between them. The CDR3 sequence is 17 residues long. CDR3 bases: TGTGCCAGCAATTTCCGGGACTCACAAGGGAGCACAGATACGCAGTATTTT. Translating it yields CASNFRDSQGSTDTQYF.

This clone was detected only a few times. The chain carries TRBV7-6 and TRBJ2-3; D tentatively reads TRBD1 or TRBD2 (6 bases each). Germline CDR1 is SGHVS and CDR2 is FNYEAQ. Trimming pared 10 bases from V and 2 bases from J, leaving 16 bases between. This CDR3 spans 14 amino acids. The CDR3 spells CAISSRGPTDTQYF. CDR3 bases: TGTGCCATCTCATCCCGGGGGCCCACAGATACGCAGTATTTT.

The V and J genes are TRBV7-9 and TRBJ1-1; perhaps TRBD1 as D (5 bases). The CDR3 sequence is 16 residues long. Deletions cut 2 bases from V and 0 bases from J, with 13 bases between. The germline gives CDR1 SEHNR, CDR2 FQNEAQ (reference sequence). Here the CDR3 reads CASSLTSGGMNTEAFF. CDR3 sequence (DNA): TGTGCCAGCAGCTTAACGTCGGGGGGTATGAACACTGAAGCTTTCTTT.

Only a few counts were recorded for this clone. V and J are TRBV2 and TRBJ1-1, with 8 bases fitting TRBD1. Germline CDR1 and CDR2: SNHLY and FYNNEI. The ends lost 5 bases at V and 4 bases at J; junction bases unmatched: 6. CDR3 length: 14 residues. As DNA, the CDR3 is TGTGCCAGCAGTACCCGCACAGGGGGCACTGAAGCTTTCTTT. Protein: CASSTRTGGTEAFF.

CDR3 residues: CASSPSARGTEAFF. CDR3 nucleotide sequence: TGTGCCAGCAGCCCCTCGGCAAGGGGGACTGAAGCTTTCTTT. This rearrangement joins TRBV11-2 to TRBJ1-1; a possible D gene is TRBD1 (6 bases). The CDR3 has 14 residues. The V and J ends lost 5 bases and 5 bases respectively, with 15 bases between them. The V gene's germline CDR1 is SGHAT and CDR2 FQNNGV.

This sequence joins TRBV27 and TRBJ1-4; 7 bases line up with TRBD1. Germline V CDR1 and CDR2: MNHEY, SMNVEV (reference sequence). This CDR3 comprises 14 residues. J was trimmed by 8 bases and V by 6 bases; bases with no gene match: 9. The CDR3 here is CASRLQGRREKLFF. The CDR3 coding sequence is TGTGCCAGCAGGTTACAGGGGCGGCGAGAAAAACTGTTTTTT.

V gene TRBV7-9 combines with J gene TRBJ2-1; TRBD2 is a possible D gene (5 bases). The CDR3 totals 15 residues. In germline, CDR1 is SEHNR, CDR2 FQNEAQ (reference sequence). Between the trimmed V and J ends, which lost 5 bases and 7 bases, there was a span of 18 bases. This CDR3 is CASSPRVRDWNEQFF. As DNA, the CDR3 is TGTGCCAGCAGCCCCCGGGTACGGGATTGGAATGAGCAGTTCTTC.

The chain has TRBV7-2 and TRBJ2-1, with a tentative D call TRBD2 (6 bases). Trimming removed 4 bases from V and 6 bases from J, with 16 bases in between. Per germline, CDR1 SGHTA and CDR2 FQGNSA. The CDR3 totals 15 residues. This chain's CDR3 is CASSSGLGIANEQFF. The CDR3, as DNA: TGTGCCAGCAGCTCGGGACTTGGGATCGCCAATGAGCAGTTCTTC.

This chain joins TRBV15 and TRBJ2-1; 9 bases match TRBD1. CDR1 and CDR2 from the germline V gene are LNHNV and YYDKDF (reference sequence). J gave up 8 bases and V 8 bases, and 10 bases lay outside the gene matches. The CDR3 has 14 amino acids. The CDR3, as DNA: TGTGCCACCGCCGCGGACAGGGGAGTCCATGAGCAGTTCTTC. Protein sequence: CATAADRGVHEQFF.

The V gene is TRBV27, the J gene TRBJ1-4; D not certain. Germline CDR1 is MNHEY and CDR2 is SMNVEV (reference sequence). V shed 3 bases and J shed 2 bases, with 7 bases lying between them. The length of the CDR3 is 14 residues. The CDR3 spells CASSFAGTNEKLFF. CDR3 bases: TGTGCCAGCAGTTTTGCTGGGACTAATGAAAAACTGTTTTTT.

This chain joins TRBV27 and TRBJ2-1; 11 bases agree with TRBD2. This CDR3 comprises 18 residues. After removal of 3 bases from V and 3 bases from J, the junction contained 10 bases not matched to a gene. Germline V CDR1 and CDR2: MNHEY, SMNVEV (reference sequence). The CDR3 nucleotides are TGTGCCAGCAGTTTCCTCGGGCTAGCGGGAGGATACTACAATGAGCAGTTCTTC. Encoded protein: CASSFLGLAGGYYNEQFF.

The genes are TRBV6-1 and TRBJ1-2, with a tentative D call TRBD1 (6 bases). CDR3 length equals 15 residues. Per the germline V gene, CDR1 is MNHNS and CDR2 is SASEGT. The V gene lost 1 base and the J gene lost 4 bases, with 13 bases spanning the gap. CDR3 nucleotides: TGTGCCAGCAGTGAAGGGGACATTGCAGTCTATGGCTACACCTTC. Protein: CASSEGDIAVYGYTF.

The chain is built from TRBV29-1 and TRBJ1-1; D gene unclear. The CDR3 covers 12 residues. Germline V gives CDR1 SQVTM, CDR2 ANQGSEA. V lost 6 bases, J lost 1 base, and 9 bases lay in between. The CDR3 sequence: CSVRRTNTEAFF. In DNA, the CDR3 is TGCAGCGTCCGTCGTACGAACACTGAAGCTTTCTTT.

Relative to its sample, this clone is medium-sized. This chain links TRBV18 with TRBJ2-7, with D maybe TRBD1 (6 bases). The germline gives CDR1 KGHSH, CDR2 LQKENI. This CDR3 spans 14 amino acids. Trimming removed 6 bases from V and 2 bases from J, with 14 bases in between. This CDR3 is CASSPPDSTYEQYF. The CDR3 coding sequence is TGTGCCAGCTCCCCTCCGGACAGCACCTACGAGCAGTACTTC.